The clone carrying this T cell receptor (beta chain) was observed a few times. What it binds is not known. A sample-barcoded 5' primer and a J-beta primer mix were used in a second PCR of about 7 to 12 cycles. Each CDR3 protein is one row after TCRdb ran MiXCR on the 5' RACE reads. In the table there are 800,000 to 950,000 distinct CDR3 sequences, about 28% of which are singletons. The data are from a study of blood T cells in healthy people across ages. Findings and limits, study-wide: Older age coincided with a roughly linear decline in TCR beta diversity per million T cells.

CDR1 MDHEN and CDR2 SYDVKM come from the germline V gene. Trimming removed 5 bases from V and 5 bases from J; junction bases left unmatched: 11. The CDR3 loop spans 16 amino acids. This sample also belongs to another study, concerning T cells of mothers and their children.

This clonotype was sampled from a woman aged 40 to 49 in good health. The genes are TRBV28 and TRBJ2-5; 10 bases align to TRBD1. The sequenced material came from blood. The CDR3 protein is CASSGWTGGMRETQYF. The CDR3, as DNA: TGTGCCAGCAGTGGCTGGACAGGGGGGATGCGGGAGACCCAGTACTTC.